Listed below are T cell receptor beta chains from one sample, sequenced in a study of OX40 agonist ivuxolimab in advanced cancers. TCRdb's table, derived via immunoSEQ multiplex PCR, lists solely in-frame clones and lacks some. Here the sample spans some 79,000 clones, approximately 90% being singletons. The source was CD4+ or CD8+ T cells sorted from blood, collected in a trial of the OX40 agonist ivuxolimab. These TCRs come from an adult with an advanced solid tumor such as melanoma, head and neck, liver or kidney cancer. The CDR3 runs from the conserved cysteine through the conserved F or W.

V gene | CDR3 protein
TRBV5-1 | CASSLGRTNTEAFF
TRBV6-5 | CASSYSGINNSPLHF
TRBV2 | CASSLDRGPNTEAFF
TRBV18 | CASSRGTGTDTQYF
TRBV5-1 | CASSQGSGNTIYF
TRBV11-2 | CASSGGVDYGYTF
TRBV10-3 | CAISSISGNTIYF
TRBV15 | CATSSGIVPGLVDNEQFF
TRBV5-1 | CASSSNDRGRTEAFF
TRBV7-9 | CASSRTSGYTGELFF
TRBV30 | CAWSRDRGSYEQFF
TRBV18 | CASSPIGGSTDTQYF
TRBV28 | CASSLVGDRGASYTF